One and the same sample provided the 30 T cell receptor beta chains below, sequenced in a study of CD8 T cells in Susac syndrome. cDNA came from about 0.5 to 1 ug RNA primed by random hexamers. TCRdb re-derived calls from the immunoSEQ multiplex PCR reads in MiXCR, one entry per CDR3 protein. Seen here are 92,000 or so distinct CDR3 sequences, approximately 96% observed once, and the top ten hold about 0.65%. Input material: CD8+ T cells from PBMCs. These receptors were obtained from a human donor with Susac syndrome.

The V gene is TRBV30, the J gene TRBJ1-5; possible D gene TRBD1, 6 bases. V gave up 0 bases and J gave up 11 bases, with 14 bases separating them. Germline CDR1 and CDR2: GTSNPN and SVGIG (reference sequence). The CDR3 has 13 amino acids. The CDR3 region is CAWSVGGLQAQHF. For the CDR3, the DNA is TGTGCCTGGAGTGTAGGGGGGTTACAGGCCCAGCATTTT.

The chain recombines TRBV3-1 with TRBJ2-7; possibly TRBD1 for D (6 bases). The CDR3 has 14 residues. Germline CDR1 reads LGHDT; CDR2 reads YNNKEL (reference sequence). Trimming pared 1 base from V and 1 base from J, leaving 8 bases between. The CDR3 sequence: CASSQGTESYEQYF. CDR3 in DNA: TGTGCCAGCAGCCAAGGGACAGAATCCTACGAGCAGTACTTC.

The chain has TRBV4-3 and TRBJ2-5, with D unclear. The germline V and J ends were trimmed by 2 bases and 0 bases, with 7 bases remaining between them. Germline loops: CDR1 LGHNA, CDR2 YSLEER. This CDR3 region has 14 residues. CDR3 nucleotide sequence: TGCGCCAGCAGCCAATTGTCCTACCAAGAGACCCAGTACTTC. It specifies CASSQLSYQETQYF.

CDR3 nucleotide sequence: TGCAGTGCTAGAGATTCTAGCGGGGGGGCAGAGACCCAGTACTTC. It specifies CSARDSSGGAETQYF. The chain couples TRBV20-1 to TRBJ2-5; 12 bases agree with TRBD2. Germline V gene sequence: CDR1 DFQATT, CDR2 SNEGSKA (reference sequence). Trimming cost V 0 bases and J 4 bases; bases outside gene matches: 3. The CDR3 runs to 15 residues.

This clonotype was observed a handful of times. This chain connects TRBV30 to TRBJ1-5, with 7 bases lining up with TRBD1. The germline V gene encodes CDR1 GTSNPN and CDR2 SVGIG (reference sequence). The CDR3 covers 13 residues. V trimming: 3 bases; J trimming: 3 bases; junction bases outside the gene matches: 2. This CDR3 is CAWRDRYNQPQHF. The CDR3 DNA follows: TGTGCCTGGAGGGACAGGTACAATCAGCCCCAGCATTTT.

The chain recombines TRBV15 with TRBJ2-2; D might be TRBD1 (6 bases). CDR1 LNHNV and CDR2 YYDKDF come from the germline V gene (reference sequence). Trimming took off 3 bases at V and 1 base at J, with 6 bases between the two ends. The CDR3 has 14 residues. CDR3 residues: CATSSRGNTGELFF. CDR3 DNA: TGTGCCACCAGCAGCAGGGGGAACACCGGGGAGCTGTTTTTT.

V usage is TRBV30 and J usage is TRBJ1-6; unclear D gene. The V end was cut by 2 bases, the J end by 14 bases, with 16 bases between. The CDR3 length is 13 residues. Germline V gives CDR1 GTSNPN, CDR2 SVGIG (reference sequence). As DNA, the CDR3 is TGTGCCTGGAGTACAGTCGGAATGTCGGCCCTCCACTTT. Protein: CAWSTVGMSALHF.

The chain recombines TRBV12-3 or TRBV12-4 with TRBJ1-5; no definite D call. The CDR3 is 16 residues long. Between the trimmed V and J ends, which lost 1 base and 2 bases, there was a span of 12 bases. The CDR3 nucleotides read TGTGCCAGCAGTTTAGAGGGTCGGGTTGGCAATCAGCCCCAGCATTTT. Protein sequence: CASSLEGRVGNQPQHF.

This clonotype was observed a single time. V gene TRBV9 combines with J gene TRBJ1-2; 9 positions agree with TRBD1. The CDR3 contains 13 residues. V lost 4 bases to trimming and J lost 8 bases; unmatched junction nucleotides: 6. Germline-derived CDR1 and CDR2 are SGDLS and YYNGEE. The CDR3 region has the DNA TGTGCCAGCAGCCCCGGGACAGGGCTGGGCTACACCTTC. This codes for CASSPGTGLGYTF.

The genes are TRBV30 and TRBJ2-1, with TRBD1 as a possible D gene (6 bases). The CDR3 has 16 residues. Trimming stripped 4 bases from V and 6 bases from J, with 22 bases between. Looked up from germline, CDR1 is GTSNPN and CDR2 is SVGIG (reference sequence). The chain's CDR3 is CAWIRGRGGPSNEQFF. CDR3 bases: TGTGCCTGGATCCGCGGCAGGGGTGGACCAAGCAATGAGCAGTTCTTC.

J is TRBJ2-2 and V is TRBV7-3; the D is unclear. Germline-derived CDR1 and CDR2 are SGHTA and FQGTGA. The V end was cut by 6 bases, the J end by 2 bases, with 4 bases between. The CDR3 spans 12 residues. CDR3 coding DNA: TGTGCCAGCAGTTTTAACACCGGGGAGCTGTTTTTT. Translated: CASSFNTGELFF.

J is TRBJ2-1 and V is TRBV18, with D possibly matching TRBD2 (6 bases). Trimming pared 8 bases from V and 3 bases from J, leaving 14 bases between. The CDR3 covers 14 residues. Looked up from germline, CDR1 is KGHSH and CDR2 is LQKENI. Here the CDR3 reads CASLRAGIYNEQFF. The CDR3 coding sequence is TGTGCCAGCCTCCGGGCGGGGATCTACAATGAGCAGTTCTTC. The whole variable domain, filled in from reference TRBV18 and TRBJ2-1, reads NAGVMQNPRHLVRRRGQEARLRCSPMKGHSHVYWYRQLPEEGLKFMVYLQKENIIDESGMPKERFSAEFPKEGPSILRIQQVVRGDSAAYFCASLRAGIYNEQFFGPGTRLTVL.

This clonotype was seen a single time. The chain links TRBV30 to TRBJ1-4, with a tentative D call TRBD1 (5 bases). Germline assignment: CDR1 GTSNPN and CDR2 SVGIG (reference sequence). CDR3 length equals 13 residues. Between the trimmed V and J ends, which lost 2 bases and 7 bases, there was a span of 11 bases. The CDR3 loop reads CAWSRGPGEKLFF. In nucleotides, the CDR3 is TGTGCCTGGAGTAGGGGACCCGGTGAAAAACTGTTTTTT.

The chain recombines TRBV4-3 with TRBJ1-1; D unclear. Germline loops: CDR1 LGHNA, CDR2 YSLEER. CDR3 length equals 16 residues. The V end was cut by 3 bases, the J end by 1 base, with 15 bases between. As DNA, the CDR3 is TGCGCCAGCAGCCAGAACCCCCGGACCGCGAACACTGAAGCTTTCTTT. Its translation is CASSQNPRTANTEAFF.

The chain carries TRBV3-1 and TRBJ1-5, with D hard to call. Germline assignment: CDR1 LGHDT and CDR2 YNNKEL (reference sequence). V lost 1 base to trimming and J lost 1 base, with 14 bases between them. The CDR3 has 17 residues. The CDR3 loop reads CASSQGHGDASNQPQHF. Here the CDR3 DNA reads TGTGCCAGCAGCCAAGGGCACGGAGACGCAAGCAATCAGCCCCAGCATTTT.

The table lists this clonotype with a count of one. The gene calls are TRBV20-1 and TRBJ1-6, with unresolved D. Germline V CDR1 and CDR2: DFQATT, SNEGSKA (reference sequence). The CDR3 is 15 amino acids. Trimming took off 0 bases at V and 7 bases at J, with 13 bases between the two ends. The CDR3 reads CSARDVRGGNSPLHF. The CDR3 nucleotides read TGCAGTGCTAGAGATGTACGGGGAGGGAATTCACCCCTCCACTTT.

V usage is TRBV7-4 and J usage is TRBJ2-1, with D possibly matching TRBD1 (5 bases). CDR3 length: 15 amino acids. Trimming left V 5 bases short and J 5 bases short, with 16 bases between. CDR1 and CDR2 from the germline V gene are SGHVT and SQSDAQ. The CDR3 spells CASSDTDSSNNEQFF. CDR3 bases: TGTGCCAGCAGCGATACCGACAGCTCAAACAATGAGCAGTTCTTC.

CDR3 protein: CASSYIVGRNTEAFF. CDR3 in DNA: TGTGCCAGCAGTTACATAGTGGGTCGTAACACTGAAGCTTTCTTT. The chain has TRBV7-9 and TRBJ1-1; D is unresolved. V gave up 6 bases and J gave up 2 bases, with 16 bases separating them. In germline, CDR1 is SEHNR, CDR2 FQNEAQ (reference sequence). This CDR3 has 15 residues.

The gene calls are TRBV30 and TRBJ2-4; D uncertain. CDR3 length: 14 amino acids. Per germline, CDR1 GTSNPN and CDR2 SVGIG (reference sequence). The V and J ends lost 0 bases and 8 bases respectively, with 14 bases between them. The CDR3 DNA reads TGTGCCTGGAGTGTACCGCCCTATCGGGACATTCAGTACTTC. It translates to CAWSVPPYRDIQYF. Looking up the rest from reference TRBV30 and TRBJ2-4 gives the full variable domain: SQTIHQWPATLVQPVGSPLSLECTVEGTSNPNLYWYRQAAGRGLQLLFYSVGIGQISSEVPQNLSASRPQDRQFILSSKKLLLSDSGFYLCAWSVPPYRDIQYFGAGTRLSVL.

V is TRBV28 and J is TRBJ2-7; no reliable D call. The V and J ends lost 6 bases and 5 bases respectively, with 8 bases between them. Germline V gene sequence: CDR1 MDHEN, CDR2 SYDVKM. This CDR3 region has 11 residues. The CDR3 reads CASSKWDEQYF. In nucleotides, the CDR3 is TGTGCCAGCAGCAAATGGGACGAGCAGTACTTC.

CDR3 nucleotides: TGTGCCAGCAGCGTAGGGGACGGACTCACCTACGAGCAGTACTTC. It is translated as CASSVGDGLTYEQYF. V gene TRBV9 combines with J gene TRBJ2-7; D possibly uses TRBD1 or TRBD2 (5 bases each). V lost 0 bases, J lost 2 bases, and 12 bases lay in between. The germline V gene has CDR1 SGDLS and CDR2 YYNGEE. CDR3 length: 15 amino acids.

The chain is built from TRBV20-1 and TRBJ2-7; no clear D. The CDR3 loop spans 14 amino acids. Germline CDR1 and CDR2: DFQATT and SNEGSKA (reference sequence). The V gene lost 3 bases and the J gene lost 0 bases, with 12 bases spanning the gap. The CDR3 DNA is TGCAGTGCTAGCTGGGAACCGAGCTCCTACGAGCAGTACTTC. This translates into CSASWEPSSYEQYF.

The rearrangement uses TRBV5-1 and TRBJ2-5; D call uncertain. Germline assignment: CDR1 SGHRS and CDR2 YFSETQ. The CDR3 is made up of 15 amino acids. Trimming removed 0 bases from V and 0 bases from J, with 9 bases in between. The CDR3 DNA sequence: TGCGCCAGCAGCTTGGATGGCGGCAACCAAGAGACCCAGTACTTC. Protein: CASSLDGGNQETQYF.

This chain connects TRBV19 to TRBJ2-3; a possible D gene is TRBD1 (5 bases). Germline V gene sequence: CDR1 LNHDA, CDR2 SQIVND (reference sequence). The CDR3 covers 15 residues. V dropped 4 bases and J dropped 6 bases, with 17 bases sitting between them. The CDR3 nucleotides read TGTGCCAGTAGTACCCAGGGAAAAGGGTTGGATACGCAGTATTTT. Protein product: CASSTQGKGLDTQYF. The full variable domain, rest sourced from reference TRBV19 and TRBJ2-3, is DGGITQSPKYLFRKEGQNVTLSCEQNLNHDAMYWYRQDPGQGLRLIYYSQIVNDFQKGDIAEGYSVSREKKESFPLTVTSAQKNPTAFYLCASSTQGKGLDTQYFGPGTRLTVL.

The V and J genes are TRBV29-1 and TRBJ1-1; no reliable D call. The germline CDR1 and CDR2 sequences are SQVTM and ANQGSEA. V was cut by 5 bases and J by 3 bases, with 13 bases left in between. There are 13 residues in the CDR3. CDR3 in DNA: TGCAGCGTTATAAGTCCCGGGTACACTGAAGCTTTCTTT. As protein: CSVISPGYTEAFF.

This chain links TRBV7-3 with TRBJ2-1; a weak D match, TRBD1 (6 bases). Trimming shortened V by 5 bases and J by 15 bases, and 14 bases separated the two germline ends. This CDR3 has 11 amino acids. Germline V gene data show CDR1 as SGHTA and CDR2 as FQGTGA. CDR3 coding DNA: TGTGCCAGCAGCAATACAGGGATTAGGTTCTTC. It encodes CASSNTGIRFF.

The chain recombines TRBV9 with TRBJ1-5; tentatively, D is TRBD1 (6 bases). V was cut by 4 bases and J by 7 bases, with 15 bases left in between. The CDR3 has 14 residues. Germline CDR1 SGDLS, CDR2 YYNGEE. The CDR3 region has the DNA TGTGCCAGCAGCCCCGCAGGGGCAGGACAGCCCCAGCATTTT. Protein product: CASSPAGAGQPQHF.

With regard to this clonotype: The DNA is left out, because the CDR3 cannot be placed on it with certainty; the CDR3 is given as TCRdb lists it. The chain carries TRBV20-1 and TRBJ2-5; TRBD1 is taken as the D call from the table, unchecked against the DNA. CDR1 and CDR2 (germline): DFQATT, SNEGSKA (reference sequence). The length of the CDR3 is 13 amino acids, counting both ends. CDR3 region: CSARFSGPETQYF.

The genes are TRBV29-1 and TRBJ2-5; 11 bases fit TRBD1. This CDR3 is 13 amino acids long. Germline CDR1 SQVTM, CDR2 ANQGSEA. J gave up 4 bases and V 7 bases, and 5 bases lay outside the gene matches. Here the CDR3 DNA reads TGCAGCGGTGGGGACAGGGGGGGAGAGACCCAGTACTTC. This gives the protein CSGGDRGGETQYF.

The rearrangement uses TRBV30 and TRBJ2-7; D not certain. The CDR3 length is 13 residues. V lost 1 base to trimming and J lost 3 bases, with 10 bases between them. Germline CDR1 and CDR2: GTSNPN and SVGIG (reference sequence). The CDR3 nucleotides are TGTGCCTGGAGTGCCGGTCTGGACTACGAGCAGTACTTC. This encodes CAWSAGLDYEQYF.